The 22 T cell receptor beta chains below come from one sample, sequenced in a study of blood T cell repertoires in COVID-19. Assay used: immunoSEQ multiplex PCR; TCRdb lists only in-frame clones, some missing. The data contain about 160,000 clones, over 70% of them singletons. Material for sequencing was PBMCs or T cells enriched from blood (not recorded which). These receptors were collected from a middle-aged woman with acute COVID-19.

This clone was recorded once. Germline and junction disagree at one end, which may indicate a read error. The V gene is TRBV3-1 (or the pseudogene TRBV3-2), the J gene TRBJ1-2, with D uncertain. Germline assignment: CDR1 LGHDT and CDR2 YNNKEL (reference sequence). This CDR3 has 14 amino acids. In DNA, the CDR3 is TGTGCCAGCAGCCGGGCCCCGGGAACCTATGGCTATACCTTC. Amino acids: CASSRAPGTYGYTF.

The chain couples TRBV3-1 (or the pseudogene TRBV3-2) to TRBJ2-4, with a possible D match to TRBD1 (8 bases). The CDR3 covers 18 residues. V was pared by 4 bases and J by 0 bases, with 19 bases between. Germline V gives CDR1 LGHDT, CDR2 YNNKEL (reference sequence). The CDR3 protein is CASSLGQASGIAKNIQYF. CDR3 sequence (DNA): TGTGCCAGCAGCCTGGGACAGGCTAGCGGTATAGCCAAAAACATTCAGTACTTC.

The chain links TRBV27 to TRBJ2-2; possibly TRBD1 for D (5 bases). The CDR3 covers 14 residues. V dropped 6 bases and J dropped 7 bases, with 15 bases sitting between them. Germline V gene sequence: CDR1 MNHEY, CDR2 SMNVEV (reference sequence). This CDR3 reads CASRSSGSIGELFF. CDR3 nucleotides: TGTGCCAGCAGATCCTCAGGGTCTATCGGGGAGCTGTTTTTT.

This chain links TRBV6-1 with TRBJ2-1; TRBD1 matches 12 bases. The CDR3 is 15 amino acids. Germline V gene sequence: CDR1 MNHNS, CDR2 SASEGT. With 3 bases clipped from V and 10 bases from J, the junction kept 7 bases outside the gene matches. Here the CDR3 reads CASSEAGQGAREQFF. The DNA for the CDR3 is TGTGCCAGCAGTGAGGCGGGACAGGGGGCCAGGGAGCAGTTCTTC.

The chain couples TRBV19 to TRBJ2-7; tentative D call: TRBD2 (6 bases). Trimming shortened V by 1 base and J by 5 bases, and 12 bases separated the two germline ends. Germline V lookup: CDR1 LNHDA, CDR2 SQIVND (reference sequence). This CDR3 comprises 14 residues. CDR3 nucleotides: TGTGCCAGTAGTATAGGACACGGGAGTAACGAGCAGTACTTC. Translation: CASSIGHGSNEQYF.

The chain carries TRBV6-4 and TRBJ1-5, with 12 positions matching TRBD1. CDR3 size: 20 residues. The trim removed 6 bases at V and 0 bases at J, leaving 15 bases unmatched. CDR1 and CDR2 (germline): MRHNA, SNTAGT. CDR3 sequence reads: CASRGKKGTGGLYSNQPQHF. CDR3 coding DNA: TGTGCCAGCAGGGGTAAGAAGGGGACAGGGGGCCTTTATAGCAATCAGCCCCAGCATTTT.

In this sample, this clone turned up a few times. The gene calls are TRBV6-6 and TRBJ2-7, with D unresolved. The CDR3 is 13 residues long. Germline loops: CDR1 MNHNY, CDR2 SVGAGI (reference sequence). Trimming cost V 7 bases and J 0 bases, with 10 bases left between them. The CDR3 nucleotides are TGTGCCAGCAATGACCGGAGCTCCTACGAGCAGTACTTC. This gives the protein CASNDRSSYEQYF.

In regard to this clone: The sample holds other DNA sequences that translate to the same CDR3. This rearrangement joins TRBV15 to TRBJ1-2, with D maybe TRBD1 (5 bases). CDR1 and CDR2 (germline): LNHNV, YYDKDF (reference sequence). With 0 bases removed from V and 8 bases from J, the gap between germline ends came to 13 bases. This CDR3 has 14 amino acids. CDR3 bases: TGTGCCACCAGCAGAGATGGGCAGGGCGGAGGCTACACCTTC. Protein sequence: CATSRDGQGGGYTF.

This chain joins TRBV19 and TRBJ1-5; TRBD1 is a possible D gene (6 bases). This CDR3 spans 16 amino acids. The ends were cut back, 5 bases at V and 0 bases at J, with 14 bases in the middle. Germline V gene lookup returns CDR1 LNHDA and CDR2 SQIVND (reference sequence). In nucleotides, the CDR3 is TGTGCCAGTAGTTACGGGGGGGCCCATAGCAATCAGCCCCAGCATTTT. Residues: CASSYGGAHSNQPQHF.

The genes are TRBV7-9 and TRBJ1-1, with a weak D call TRBD1 (5 bases). The CDR3 runs 12 residues. Germline CDR1 and CDR2: SEHNR and FQNEAQ (reference sequence). V was cut by 0 bases and J by 8 bases, with 7 bases left in between. The CDR3 coding sequence is TGTGCCAGCAGCTTAGCGCGGGGGGAAGCTTTCTTT. Protein product: CASSLARGEAFF.

The table lists this clone with a count of one. The rearrangement joins TRBV4-1 to TRBJ2-4, with D perhaps TRBD2 (5 bases). This CDR3 contains 15 residues. Per germline, CDR1 MGHRA and CDR2 YSYEKL. V lost 0 bases, J lost 6 bases, and 12 bases lay in between. This CDR3 is CASSQDGSAPNIQYF. Here the CDR3 DNA reads TGCGCCAGCAGCCAAGATGGTAGCGCCCCAAACATTCAGTACTTC.

The chain employs TRBV27 and TRBJ1-1, with 9 nucleotides matching TRBD1. The CDR3 extends over 15 amino acids. V lost 5 bases, J lost 1 base, and 5 bases stayed unmatched. CDR1 and CDR2 from the germline V gene are MNHEY and SMNVEV (reference sequence). CDR3 nucleotides: TGTGCCAGCAGTCCATGGACAGGGGAGAACACTGAAGCTTTCTTT. Protein product: CASSPWTGENTEAFF.

The genes are TRBV11-3 and TRBJ1-2; tentative D call: TRBD1 (5 bases). The germline CDR1 and CDR2 sequences are SGHNT and YENEEA. The CDR3 has 17 amino acids. Trimming left V 1 base short and J 2 bases short, with 17 bases between. CDR3: CASSLGSGTGLNYGYTF. The CDR3 nucleotides are TGTGCCAGCAGCTTAGGGTCAGGAACAGGCCTCAACTATGGCTACACCTTC.

The chain recombines TRBV5-1 with TRBJ2-7, with TRBD2 matching over 7 bases. V was pared by 3 bases and J by 5 bases, with 5 bases of the junction left unmatched. CDR1 is SGHRS and CDR2 is YFSETQ in the germline V gene. CDR3 size: 13 residues. The DNA of the CDR3 is TGCGCCAGCAGCTCCCCGGCGGGGGACGAGCAGTACTTC. Amino acids: CASSSPAGDEQYF. The full variable domain, in which reference TRBV5-1 and TRBJ2-7 provide the parts outside the CDR3, is KAGVTQTPRYLIKTRGQQVTLSCSPISGHRSVSWYQQTPGQGLQFLFEYFSETQRNKGNFPGRFSGRQFSNSRSEMNVSTLELGDSALYLCASSSPAGDEQYFGPGTRLTVT.

V is TRBV3-1 (or the pseudogene TRBV3-2) and J is TRBJ2-1, with a possible D match to TRBD2 (6 bases). Germline assignment: CDR1 LGHDT and CDR2 YNNKEL (reference sequence). V was cut by 3 bases and J by 5 bases, with 14 bases left in between. This CDR3 has 15 amino acids. CDR3 region: CASSQVGRANNEQFF. The CDR3 DNA reads TGTGCCAGCAGCCAGGTCGGGAGAGCCAACAATGAGCAGTTCTTC.

The V gene is TRBV5-1, the J gene TRBJ2-7, with 8 bases identical to TRBD2. The V and J ends lost 2 bases and 6 bases, in that order; junction bases with no gene match: 7. Germline CDR1 SGHRS, CDR2 YFSETQ. This CDR3 comprises 14 residues. The CDR3 DNA reads as TGCGCCAGCAGCTTCCTGCGGGGGGACGGCGAGCAGTACTTC. This translates into CASSFLRGDGEQYF.

In this sample, this clone turned up once. The CDR3: CASSLFGAGANVLTF. CDR3 nucleotides: TGTGCCAGCAGTTTATTCGGGGCTGGGGCCAACGTCCTGACTTTC. This sequence joins TRBV28 and TRBJ2-6; maybe TRBD2 (5 bases). V was clipped by 1 base and J by 2 bases, with 6 bases between them. The CDR3 runs 15 residues. Germline assignment: CDR1 MDHEN and CDR2 SYDVKM.

Only one count was recorded for this clone. This sequence joins TRBV28 and TRBJ1-1; D is unresolved. Trimming shortened V by 7 bases and J by 0 bases, and 3 bases separated the two germline ends. Germline loops: CDR1 MDHEN, CDR2 SYDVKM. The CDR3 is 11 residues long. CDR3 sequence (DNA): TGTGCCAGCACTGTGAACACTGAAGCTTTCTTT. Its translation is CASTVNTEAFF.

The chain uses TRBV11-2 and TRBJ1-3, with no clear D. The CDR3 is made up of 16 amino acids. With 3 bases removed from V and 0 bases from J, the gap between germline ends came to 12 bases. Germline values: CDR1 SGHAT, CDR2 FQNNGV. The CDR3 spells CASSFQAGSSGNTIYF. CDR3 DNA sequence: TGTGCCAGCAGCTTCCAGGCAGGATCCTCTGGAAACACCATATATTTT.

V is TRBV7-2 and J is TRBJ1-2; 7 bases fit TRBD1. There are 15 residues in the CDR3. The V gene end was trimmed by 1 base and the J gene end by 5 bases; junction bases not matched to a gene: 7. Germline assignment: CDR1 SGHTA and CDR2 FQGNSA. The CDR3 loop is CASSLGGQGGYGYTF. DNA for the CDR3: TGTGCCAGCAGCTTAGGAGGCCAGGGGGGATATGGCTACACCTTC. The whole variable domain, filled in from reference TRBV7-2 and TRBJ1-2, reads GAGVSQSPSNKVTEKGKDVELRCDPISGHTALYWYRQSLGQGLEFLIYFQGNSAPDKSGLPSDRFSAERTGGSVSTLTIQRTQQEDSAVYLCASSLGGQGGYGYTFGSGTRLTVV.

V usage is TRBV2 and J usage is TRBJ2-3, with D perhaps matching TRBD1 (5 bases). The V end lost 5 bases, the J end lost 8 bases, and 11 bases lay between the germline ends. This CDR3 has 12 residues. The V gene's germline CDR1 is SNHLY and CDR2 FYNNEI. The chain's CDR3 is CASSRAQGTQYF. CDR3 sequence (DNA): TGTGCCAGCAGTCGGGCCCAGGGTACGCAGTATTTT.

A few counts support this clone. Other nucleotide sequences from this sample produce the same CDR3. V usage is TRBV2 and J usage is TRBJ1-5, with 9 bases matching TRBD1. The germline gives CDR1 SNHLY, CDR2 FYNNEI. J was trimmed by 2 bases and V by 4 bases; bases with no gene match: 0. The CDR3 consists of 14 residues. The CDR3 sequence: CASSGTGGNQPQHF. DNA of the CDR3: TGTGCCAGCAGTGGGACAGGGGGCAATCAGCCCCAGCATTTT.